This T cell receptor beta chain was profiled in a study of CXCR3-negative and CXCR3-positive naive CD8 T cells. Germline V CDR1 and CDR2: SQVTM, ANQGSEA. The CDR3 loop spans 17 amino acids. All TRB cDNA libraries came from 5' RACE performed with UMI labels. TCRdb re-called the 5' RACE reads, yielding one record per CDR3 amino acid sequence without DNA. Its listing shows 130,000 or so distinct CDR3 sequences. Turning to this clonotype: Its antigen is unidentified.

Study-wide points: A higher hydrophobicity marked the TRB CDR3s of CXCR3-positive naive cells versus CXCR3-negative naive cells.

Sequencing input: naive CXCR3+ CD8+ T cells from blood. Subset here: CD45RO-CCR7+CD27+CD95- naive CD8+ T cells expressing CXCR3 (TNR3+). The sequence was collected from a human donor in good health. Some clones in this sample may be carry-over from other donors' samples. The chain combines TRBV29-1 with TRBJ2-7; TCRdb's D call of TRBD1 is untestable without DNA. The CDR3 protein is CSVENPTGLGRAYEQYF.